These T cell receptor beta chains were read from a single sample in a study of cytomegalovirus exposure and HLA in healthy donors. Profiling relied on immunoSEQ multiplex PCR, and the TCRdb table lists in-frame clones only, not all of them. This table holds 200,000 to 300,000 clones, 86% found once. The specimen was PBMCs. The receptor source for this set is a woman under 40 in good health and CMV-seropositive. Each CDR3 is given with its conserved first and last residue. Fields, in order: clone size, V gene, D gene, J gene, CDR3 DNA, CDR3 protein. The D gene is left open where the match is weak. Only part of the rows carry a size: once, few, many, or a class if the clone is expanded.

clone size: -; V gene: TRBV28; D gene: TRBD1; J gene: TRBJ2-7; CDR3 DNA: TGTGCCAGCCTTACCGGGACAGGGGGCTACGAGCAGTACTTC; CDR3 protein: CASLTGTGGYEQYF
clone size: -; V gene: TRBV28; D gene: -; J gene: TRBJ1-3; CDR3 DNA: TGTGCCAGCAGACGGGGAGGGAGTTCTGGAAACACCATATATTTT; CDR3 protein: CASRRGGSSGNTIYF
clone size: -; V gene: TRBV5-8; D gene: TRBD2; J gene: TRBJ2-7; CDR3 DNA: TGTGCCAGCAGCCGGGGGCGGGAGGGCCCTCGCTTC; CDR3 protein: CASSRGREGPRF
clone size: -; V gene: TRBV12-5; D gene: TRBD2; J gene: TRBJ2-1; CDR3 DNA: TGTGCTAGTGGGGGTAGCGGGATCAATGAGCAGTTCTTC; CDR3 protein: CASGGSGINEQFF
clone size: -; V gene: TRBV30; D gene: TRBD1; J gene: TRBJ2-7; CDR3 DNA: TGTGCCTGGAGTGGGGGACAGGGGCATGACGAGCAGTACTTC; CDR3 protein: CAWSGGQGHDEQYF
clone size: -; V gene: TRBV11-2; D gene: TRBD2; J gene: TRBJ2-7; CDR3 DNA: TGTGCCAGCAGCTCATACCAGGGACTAGCGGGAAAGTACGAGCAGTACTTC; CDR3 protein: CASSSYQGLAGKYEQYF
clone size: -; V gene: TRBV18; D gene: -; J gene: TRBJ1-5; CDR3 DNA: TGTGCCAGCTCACCGGGGGGGATTGATCAGCCCCAGCATTTT; CDR3 protein: CASSPGGIDQPQHF
clone size: -; V gene: TRBV7-3; D gene: -; J gene: TRBJ2-1; CDR3 DNA: TGTGCCAGCAGCCGGACTGACTACAATGAGCAGTTCTTC; CDR3 protein: CASSRTDYNEQFF
clone size: -; V gene: TRBV7-6; D gene: TRBD1; J gene: TRBJ1-5; CDR3 DNA: TGTGCCAGCAGCCCGTGGACAGGGGGCGAGAGCAATCAGCCCCAGCATTTT; CDR3 protein: CASSPWTGGESNQPQHF
clone size: once; V gene: TRBV18; D gene: -; J gene: TRBJ1-1; CDR3 DNA: TGTGCCAGCTCACCACGGACAGAGACTGGGGTGAACACTGAAGCTTTCTTT; CDR3 protein: CASSPRTETGVNTEAFF
clone size: -; V gene: TRBV15; D gene: -; J gene: TRBJ2-6; CDR3 DNA: TGTGCCACCAGCGCGGGGGCCAACGTCCTGACTTTC; CDR3 protein: CATSAGANVLTF
clone size: few; V gene: TRBV15; D gene: TRBD2; J gene: TRBJ2-1; CDR3 DNA: TGTGCCACCAGCAGCCGGGAGGGCCGTTATGAGCAGTTCTTC; CDR3 protein: CATSSREGRYEQFF
clone size: many; V gene: TRBV6-4; D gene: -; J gene: TRBJ2-1; CDR3 DNA: TGTGCCAGCAGCTCGGGGATTTACAATGAGCAGTTCTTC; CDR3 protein: CASSSGIYNEQFF
clone size: -; V gene: TRBV5-1; D gene: -; J gene: TRBJ1-1; CDR3 DNA: TGCGCCAGCAGCTCCCCGCGGCTGGGGAGTGCCACTGAAGCTTTCTTT; CDR3 protein: CASSSPRLGSATEAFF
clone size: -; V gene: TRBV30; D gene: TRBD1; J gene: TRBJ2-7; CDR3 DNA: TGTGCCTGGACTCCGGACAGGGGAATATACTACGAGCAGTACTTC; CDR3 protein: CAWTPDRGIYYEQYF
clone size: once; V gene: TRBV15; D gene: TRBD2; J gene: TRBJ2-1; CDR3 DNA: TGTGCCACCAGCAAAGGACTAACTAGCGGGAGAGTCAGCGAGCAGTTCTTC; CDR3 protein: CATSKGLTSGRVSEQFF
clone size: -; V gene: TRBV6-4; D gene: TRBD2; J gene: TRBJ2-7; CDR3 DNA: TGTGCCAGCAGCATAGTAGCGGGACCACCCTACGAGCAGTACTTC; CDR3 protein: CASSIVAGPPYEQYF
clone size: -; V gene: TRBV28; D gene: TRBD2; J gene: TRBJ2-2; CDR3 DNA: TGTGCCAGCAGTCTGCTAGCGGGCCACACCGGGGAGCTGTTTTTT; CDR3 protein: CASSLLAGHTGELFF
clone size: -; V gene: TRBV27; D gene: TRBD1; J gene: TRBJ2-7; CDR3 DNA: TGTGCCAGCAGTAACCGGGACAGAGACTACGAGCAGTACTTC; CDR3 protein: CASSNRDRDYEQYF
clone size: -; V gene: TRBV28; D gene: TRBD1; J gene: TRBJ2-7; CDR3 DNA: TGTGCCAGCAGGTTAGGAGGGACAGGTTCTCGTTACGAGCAGTACTTC; CDR3 protein: CASRLGGTGSRYEQYF
clone size: -; V gene: TRBV27; D gene: TRBD2; J gene: TRBJ2-7; CDR3 DNA: TGTGCCAGCAGTAAGCTAGCGGAAAACTTC; CDR3 protein: CASSKLAENF
clone size: -; V gene: TRBV18; D gene: TRBD1; J gene: TRBJ1-2; CDR3 DNA: TGTGCCAGCTCCCAATCCGGGACAGGTGTTTATGGCTACACCTTC; CDR3 protein: CASSQSGTGVYGYTF
clone size: -; V gene: TRBV4-1; D gene: -; J gene: TRBJ1-1; CDR3 DNA: TGCGCCAGCAGCTACGGACAGTCAATGAACACTGAAGCTTTCTTT; CDR3 protein: CASSYGQSMNTEAFF
clone size: -; V gene: TRBV19; D gene: TRBD1; J gene: TRBJ1-1; CDR3 DNA: TGTGCCAGTAGGGGACAGGGAAAAGAGACTGAAGCTTTCTTT; CDR3 protein: CASRGQGKETEAFF
clone size: -; V gene: TRBV27; D gene: TRBD1; J gene: TRBJ2-2; CDR3 DNA: TGTGCCAGCAGTTTATTTGGGCTCGGACAGGGGGGGGAAACCGGGGAGCTGTTTTTT; CDR3 protein: CASSLFGLGQGGETGELFF
clone size: -; V gene: TRBV7-9; D gene: -; J gene: TRBJ2-1; CDR3 DNA: TGTGCCAGCAGCTTAGCAGACTACTACAATGAGCAGTTCTTC; CDR3 protein: CASSLADYYNEQFF
clone size: -; V gene: TRBV5-1; D gene: -; J gene: TRBJ2-3; CDR3 DNA: TGCGCCAGCAGCTTCCAGGGGCCCCGCACAGATACGCAGTATTTT; CDR3 protein: CASSFQGPRTDTQYF
clone size: -; V gene: TRBV10-3; D gene: TRBD2; J gene: TRBJ2-7; CDR3 DNA: TGTGCCATCAGTGCCGTAGCGGGAGGGCGGAGAGGGACCTACGAGCAGTACTTC; CDR3 protein: CAISAVAGGRRGTYEQYF
clone size: -; V gene: TRBV29-1; D gene: TRBD1; J gene: TRBJ2-3; CDR3 DNA: TGCAGCGTCTTCGGACAGGGAGGTTGGACAGATACGCAGTATTTT; CDR3 protein: CSVFGQGGWTDTQYF
clone size: -; V gene: TRBV30; D gene: -; J gene: TRBJ2-2; CDR3 DNA: TGTGCCTGGACCGACTGGAGGGAAAGGACCGGGGAGCTGTTTTTT; CDR3 protein: CAWTDWRERTGELFF
clone size: -; V gene: TRBV11-3; D gene: -; J gene: TRBJ1-1; CDR3 DNA: TGTGCCAGCAGCTTAGTGTCGGACAGAGAAGCTTTCTTT; CDR3 protein: CASSLVSDREAFF
clone size: -; V gene: TRBV19; D gene: -; J gene: TRBJ1-5; CDR3 DNA: TGTGCCAGTAGTATTCTGCGGGGGCCGGGTCAGCCCCAGCATTTT; CDR3 protein: CASSILRGPGQPQHF
clone size: -; V gene: TRBV28; D gene: TRBD2; J gene: TRBJ2-1; CDR3 DNA: TGTGCCAGCAGTCTCATTAGCGGGAGCCCTGGTTACAATGAGCAGTTCTTC; CDR3 protein: CASSLISGSPGYNEQFF
clone size: -; V gene: TRBV11-2; D gene: TRBD2; J gene: TRBJ2-3; CDR3 DNA: TGTGCCAGCAGCTTAGACAGCGGGAGGCAGTATTTT; CDR3 protein: CASSLDSGRQYF
clone size: -; V gene: TRBV19; D gene: TRBD1; J gene: TRBJ1-5; CDR3 DNA: TGTGCCAGTCAAACCCAGGGGGCGAGCAATCAGCCCCAGCATTTT; CDR3 protein: CASQTQGASNQPQHF
clone size: -; V gene: TRBV28; D gene: TRBD2; J gene: TRBJ2-7; CDR3 DNA: TGTGCCAGCAGTCCACGGATAAGGAGACTAGCGGGCCAATCCTACGAGCAGTACTTC; CDR3 protein: CASSPRIRRLAGQSYEQYF
clone size: once; V gene: TRBV11-3; D gene: -; J gene: TRBJ2-7; CDR3 DNA: TGTGCCAGCAGCCCATCCGGGGACTCCTACGAGCAGTACTTC; CDR3 protein: CASSPSGDSYEQYF
clone size: -; V gene: TRBV27; D gene: TRBD2; J gene: TRBJ2-6; CDR3 DNA: TGTGCCAGCAGTCGACTAGCGGTGGCCTCTGGGGCCAACGTCCTGACTTTC; CDR3 protein: CASSRLAVASGANVLTF
clone size: -; V gene: TRBV7-2; D gene: -; J gene: TRBJ2-3; CDR3 DNA: TGTGCCAGCAGCCGATGGGGGGACCCTTATAGCACAGATACGCAGTATTTT; CDR3 protein: CASSRWGDPYSTDTQYF
clone size: -; V gene: TRBV12-5; D gene: -; J gene: TRBJ2-3; CDR3 DNA: TGTGCTAGTGGTTTGGGGAGACAGACTAGCACAGATACGCAGTATTTT; CDR3 protein: CASGLGRQTSTDTQYF
clone size: -; V gene: TRBV5-1; D gene: -; J gene: TRBJ1-1; CDR3 DNA: TGCGCCAGCAGCCTGGGACTGACGAACACTGAAGCTTTCTTT; CDR3 protein: CASSLGLTNTEAFF
clone size: -; V gene: TRBV19; D gene: -; J gene: TRBJ1-1; CDR3 DNA: TGTGCCAGTAGTATAGAACCTTCAAGGCAGGTAAATCCCCGACATAAGAGCACTGAAGCTTTCTTT; CDR3 protein: CASSIEPSRQVNPRHKSTEAFF
clone size: -; V gene: TRBV6-1; D gene: -; J gene: TRBJ1-5; CDR3 DNA: TGTGCCAGCAGTGAACGAGTCAGGGGTCACAATCAGCCCCAGCATTTT; CDR3 protein: CASSERVRGHNQPQHF
clone size: -; V gene: TRBV27; D gene: TRBD2; J gene: TRBJ2-7; CDR3 DNA: TGTGCCAGCAGTCAACTAGCGGGAGGGCCAATAGCCTACTACGAGCAGTACTTC; CDR3 protein: CASSQLAGGPIAYYEQYF
clone size: -; V gene: TRBV4-2; D gene: TRBD2; J gene: TRBJ2-7; CDR3 DNA: TGTGCCAGCAGCCACGGACTAGCGGGAGGGCCGGGAGACTACGAGCAGTACTTC; CDR3 protein: CASSHGLAGGPGDYEQYF
clone size: -; V gene: TRBV5-1; D gene: -; J gene: TRBJ2-2; CDR3 DNA: TGCGCCAGCAGCTTGGTACCGGGACAAACCGGGGAGCTGTTTTTT; CDR3 protein: CASSLVPGQTGELFF
clone size: -; V gene: TRBV5-1; D gene: TRBD2; J gene: TRBJ2-3; CDR3 DNA: TGCGCCAGCAGCTTGGCTAGCGGGAGAACAGATACGCAGTATTTT; CDR3 protein: CASSLASGRTDTQYF
clone size: -; V gene: TRBV11-2; D gene: -; J gene: TRBJ2-3; CDR3 DNA: TGTGCCAGCAGCTTAGCACTAGTTTTCACAGATACGCAGTATTTT; CDR3 protein: CASSLALVFTDTQYF
clone size: -; V gene: TRBV6-1; D gene: -; J gene: TRBJ2-2; CDR3 DNA: TGTGCCAGCAGTGATAGGCTAGTGGGCACCGGGGAGCTGTTTTTT; CDR3 protein: CASSDRLVGTGELFF
clone size: -; V gene: TRBV2; D gene: TRBD1; J gene: TRBJ2-7; CDR3 DNA: TGTGCCAGCAGTGAAACGCAGGGGGCAGGGTACGAGCAGTACTTC; CDR3 protein: CASSETQGAGYEQYF
clone size: -; V gene: TRBV6-1; D gene: -; J gene: TRBJ1-2; CDR3 DNA: TGTGCCAGCAGTGAAACAGGGTCCTATGGCTACACCTTC; CDR3 protein: CASSETGSYGYTF
clone size: -; V gene: TRBV5-1; D gene: -; J gene: TRBJ1-2; CDR3 DNA: TGCGCCAGCAGCTTGTCGGGACATCTTAACTATGGCTACACCTTC; CDR3 protein: CASSLSGHLNYGYTF
clone size: -; V gene: TRBV19; D gene: -; J gene: TRBJ1-3; CDR3 DNA: TGTGCCAGTAGTACCATCAACACCATATATTTT; CDR3 protein: CASSTINTIYF
clone size: -; V gene: TRBV6-4; D gene: -; J gene: TRBJ1-2; CDR3 DNA: TGTGCCAGCAGTGACGAGATTGGACAGCGCTACACCTTC; CDR3 protein: CASSDEIGQRYTF
clone size: -; V gene: TRBV5-1; D gene: TRBD1; J gene: TRBJ2-7; CDR3 DNA: TGCGCCAGCAGCTTACCGGGACAGGGGACCCACGAGCAGTACTTC; CDR3 protein: CASSLPGQGTHEQYF
clone size: -; V gene: TRBV7-9; D gene: -; J gene: TRBJ2-3; CDR3 DNA: TGTGCCAGCAGCCTCAGAGCGGAATCGACCTCGACAGATACGCAGTATTTT; CDR3 protein: CASSLRAESTSTDTQYF
clone size: -; V gene: TRBV18; D gene: -; J gene: TRBJ1-1; CDR3 DNA: TGTGCCAGCTCGCCCAGCGTGACAGTTAATACTGAAGCTTTCTTT; CDR3 protein: CASSPSVTVNTEAFF